The 30 T cell receptor beta chains below come from one sample, sequenced in a study of T cell responses to AZD1222 COVID-19 vaccine. The protocol was immunoSEQ multiplex PCR, while the TCRdb copy is restricted to in-frame clones and leaves out a portion. The sample holds around 87,000 clones, around 90% seen once. The starting material was peripheral blood, obtained on day 0 of AZD1222 vaccination. These receptors were obtained from an adult in good health.

The chain recombines TRBV18 with TRBJ1-5; D is unresolved. Germline CDR1 and CDR2: KGHSH and LQKENI. This CDR3 is built from 13 residues. Trimming removed 1 base from V and 5 bases from J, with 6 bases in between. CDR3 coding DNA: TGTGCCAGCTCACCACTTGGGGATCAGCCCCAGCATTTT. Translation gives CASSPLGDQPQHF.

Written as DNA, the CDR3 is TGTGCCAGCAGTTTATTGGGCGGTGAGCAGTTCTTC. Protein sequence: CASSLLGGEQFF. The chain uses TRBV28 and TRBJ2-1; D unclear. Germline V gene data show CDR1 as MDHEN and CDR2 as SYDVKM. V lost 1 base and J 9 bases, leaving 7 bases between the germline ends. The CDR3 totals 12 residues.

The V gene is TRBV7-9, the J gene TRBJ2-5, with a possible D match to TRBD2 (7 bases). With 5 bases removed from V and 4 bases from J, the gap between germline ends came to 11 bases. The CDR3 extends over 13 amino acids. CDR1 is SEHNR and CDR2 is FQNEAQ in the germline V gene (reference sequence). In DNA form, the CDR3 reads TGTGCCAGCAGCCCGCGGGGGCCAGAGACCCAGTACTTC. It encodes CASSPRGPETQYF.

The V and J genes are TRBV5-6 and TRBJ2-5, with 8 bases lining up with TRBD1. There are 16 residues in the CDR3. The germline gives CDR1 SGHDT, CDR2 YYEEEE. V trimming: 1 base; J trimming: 2 bases; junction bases outside the gene matches: 7. This CDR3 is CASSLRPGQAQETQYF. The CDR3 region has the DNA TGTGCCAGCAGCTTGAGACCGGGACAGGCACAAGAGACCCAGTACTTC.

The V gene is TRBV21-1, the J gene TRBJ1-5. TRBV21-1 is a pseudogene segment. CDR3 size: 17 residues. CDR3 DNA: TGTGCCAGCAGCAAAGGGGAAGCTACTCTGTGCAATCAGCCCCAGCATTTT. It specifies CASSKGEATLCNQPQHF.

The J gene is TRBJ2-7, the V gene TRBV18, with D maybe TRBD2 (6 bases). The germline V gene has CDR1 KGHSH and CDR2 LQKENI. CDR3 size: 16 residues. Trimming cost V 1 base and J 2 bases, with 15 bases left between them. The CDR3: CASSPQAGTRTYEQYF. Written as DNA, the CDR3 is TGTGCCAGCTCACCACAGGCCGGGACTCGGACCTACGAGCAGTACTTC. The whole variable domain, filled in from reference TRBV18 and TRBJ2-7, reads NAGVMQNPRHLVRRRGQEARLRCSPMKGHSHVYWYRQLPEEGLKFMVYLQKENIIDESGMPKERFSAEFPKEGPSILRIQQVVRGDSAAYFCASSPQAGTRTYEQYFGPGTRLTVT.

In DNA form, the CDR3 reads TGTGCCAGTATCAGCTCTGGAAACACCATATATTTT. It codes for CASISSGNTIYF. This chain connects TRBV19 to TRBJ1-3, with no clear D. V was shortened by 7 bases and J by 0 bases, with 4 bases between the two germline ends. Germline CDR1 and CDR2: LNHDA and SQIVND (reference sequence). There are 12 residues in the CDR3.

The chain employs TRBV19 and TRBJ1-4; tentatively, D is TRBD1 (5 bases). CDR1 is LNHDA, CDR2 SQIVND, per germline (reference sequence). This CDR3 has 14 amino acids. The V gene lost 6 bases and the J gene lost 8 bases, with 16 bases spanning the gap. This CDR3 is CASRAGYANEKLFF. Here the CDR3 DNA reads TGTGCCAGTAGGGCAGGGTACGCCAACGAAAAACTGTTTTTT.

The chain recombines TRBV5-4 with TRBJ2-5, with 9 bases matching TRBD1. Trimming took 4 bases from V and 5 from J; bases not matched to a gene: 12. In germline, CDR1 is SGHNT, CDR2 YYREEE (reference sequence). The CDR3 is 16 amino acids. CDR3 residues: CASSPSRQGVGETQYF. CDR3 DNA sequence: TGTGCCAGCAGCCCCTCCCGACAGGGGGTGGGGGAGACCCAGTACTTC.

This sequence joins TRBV16 and TRBJ1-3; no clear D gene. The CDR3 consists of 12 residues. The V and J ends lost 3 bases and 3 bases respectively, with 3 bases between them. CDR1 KGHSY and CDR2 FQNENV come from the germline V gene. CDR3 residues: CASSQIGNTIYF. The CDR3 coding sequence is TGTGCCAGCAGCCAGATTGGAAACACCATATATTTT.

This clone occurred a few times. V and J are TRBV12-3 or TRBV12-4 and TRBJ1-5; D is uncertain. V lost 6 bases, J lost 6 bases, and 12 bases lay in between. This CDR3 is 13 amino acids long. The CDR3 DNA reads TGTGCCAGCAGCCCCAGAAATTCTCAGCCCCAGCATTTT. Residues: CASSPRNSQPQHF.

This chain links TRBV21-1 with TRBJ2-7; TRBD2 was called by the table and not checked on the DNA. TRBV21-1 is classified as a pseudogene. The CDR3 has 16 residues. The CDR3 here is CASSKVVGGCSYEQYF. CDR3 nucleotides: TGTGCCAGCAGCAAAGTGGTGGGGGGTTGCTCCTACGAGCAGTACTTC.

This chain connects TRBV5-1 to TRBJ1-1, with a tentative D call TRBD1 (5 bases). Germline V CDR1 and CDR2: SGHRS, YFSETQ. V shed 0 bases and J shed 3 bases, with 9 bases lying between them. CDR3 size: 14 residues. The chain's CDR3 is CASSLVGQYTEAFF. The CDR3 bases are TGCGCCAGCAGCTTGGTGGGGCAGTACACTGAAGCTTTCTTT.

This clone showed up just once. Other DNA sequences in this specimen translate into the identical CDR3. The chain's CDR3 is CASSPGTYGYTF. The CDR3 DNA reads TGTGCCAGCAGTCCAGGGACCTATGGCTACACCTTC. The chain joins TRBV6-2 or TRBV6-3 to TRBJ1-2, with D possibly matching TRBD1 (5 bases). The CDR3 contains 12 residues. Germline V gene lookup returns CDR1 MNHEY and CDR2 SVGEGT. Trimming left V 5 bases short and J 4 bases short, with 8 bases between.

This clone occurred once. V usage is TRBV19 and J usage is TRBJ1-3; TRBD1 agrees at 12 bases. The CDR3 has 15 amino acids. Trimming cost V 6 bases and J 8 bases; bases outside gene matches: 8. Looked up from germline, CDR1 is LNHDA and CDR2 is SQIVND (reference sequence). The CDR3 region has the DNA TGTGCCAGTAGAGCTCCGGGACAGGGGGCTGACACCATATATTTT. This gives the protein CASRAPGQGADTIYF. The complete variable domain, with remaining parts taken from reference TRBV19 and TRBJ1-3, reads DGGITQSPKYLFRKEGQNVTLSCEQNLNHDAMYWYRQDPGQGLRLIYYSQIVNDFQKGDIAEGYSVSREKKESFPLTVTSAQKNPTAFYLCASRAPGQGADTIYFGEGSWLTVV.

The V and J genes are TRBV4-3 and TRBJ1-6, with D perhaps matching TRBD1 (6 bases). The V end was cut by 5 bases, the J end by 10 bases, with 12 bases between. CDR1 and CDR2 from the germline V gene are LGHNA and YSLEER. This CDR3 contains 13 residues. CDR3 bases: TGCGCCAGCAGCTTTGGGGGCTACTCACCCCTCCACTTT. Amino acids: CASSFGGYSPLHF.

The chain carries TRBV7-8 and TRBJ1-1; D gene ambiguous. V was pared by 3 bases and J by 0 bases, with 8 bases between. Germline values: CDR1 SGHVS, CDR2 FQNEAQ. CDR3 size: 14 residues. The CDR3 region is CASSFRNMNTEAFF. DNA of the CDR3: TGTGCCAGCAGCTTCAGGAACATGAACACTGAAGCTTTCTTT.

The J gene is TRBJ1-5, the V gene TRBV28, with 7 bases lining up with TRBD1. CDR1 is MDHEN, CDR2 SYDVKM, per germline. This CDR3 spans 17 amino acids. With V trimmed by 6 bases and J by 6 bases, 17 bases remained unmatched. CDR3 sequence reads: CASSAGTTGYHSQPQHF. DNA for the CDR3: TGTGCCAGCAGCGCAGGAACGACAGGGTACCACAGTCAGCCCCAGCATTTT.

The chain joins TRBV7-9 to TRBJ1-2; the D is unclear. The V gene lost 5 bases and the J gene lost 5 bases, with 3 bases spanning the gap. The CDR3 length is 10 residues. Germline lookup yields CDR1 SEHNR and CDR2 FQNEAQ (reference sequence). Here the CDR3 DNA reads TGTGCCAGCAGCCGGTATGGCTACACCTTC. Its protein is CASSRYGYTF.

The chain recombines TRBV28 with TRBJ1-1; 11 nucleotides align to TRBD1. Germline trimming cut 4 bases from V and 10 bases from J; bases unmatched to any gene: 8. Germline V gene sequence: CDR1 MDHEN, CDR2 SYDVKM. This CDR3 comprises 14 residues. In DNA form, the CDR3 reads TGTGCCAGCAGTTATCGAGGGGGACAGGGGGGAGCTTTCTTT. As protein: CASSYRGGQGGAFF. Filled out from reference TRBV28 and TRBJ1-1, the complete variable domain reads DVKVTQSSRYLVKRTGEKVFLECVQDMDHENMFWYRQDPGLGLRLIYFSYDVKMKEKGDIPEGYSVSREKKERFSLILESASTNQTSMYLCASSYRGGQGGAFFGQGTRLTVV.

The J gene is TRBJ2-7, the V gene TRBV21-1. TRBV21-1 is a pseudogene. The CDR3 runs 16 residues. Written as DNA, the CDR3 is TGTGCCAGCAGCAAAGTCCACGGACGTCTCCCCTACGAGCAGTACTTC. Its protein product is CASSKVHGRLPYEQYF.

The chain couples TRBV6-5 to TRBJ1-2; possible D gene TRBD1, 5 bases. Germline V CDR1 and CDR2: MNHEY, SVGAGI. Trimming left V 2 bases short and J 4 bases short, with 11 bases between. The CDR3 covers 14 residues. The CDR3 sequence: CASSYRGTAYGYTF. The CDR3 DNA sequence: TGTGCCAGCAGTTACCGAGGGACGGCCTATGGCTACACCTTC.

This chain joins TRBV28 and TRBJ2-1, with D possibly matching TRBD1 (6 bases). The CDR3 is made up of 14 amino acids. Germline V gene data show CDR1 as MDHEN and CDR2 as SYDVKM. The ends were cut back, 6 bases at V and 4 bases at J, with 13 bases in the middle. CDR3 in DNA: TGTGCCAGCAGCCCCCCTGACAGGTACAATGAGCAGTTCTTC. It codes for CASSPPDRYNEQFF.

V usage is TRBV6-5 and J usage is TRBJ1-2; no reliable D call. The germline gives CDR1 MNHEY, CDR2 SVGAGI. CDR3 length: 13 amino acids. V gave up 4 bases and J gave up 8 bases, with 14 bases separating them. CDR3 residues: CASSLEGYSGYTF. CDR3 DNA sequence: TGTGCCAGCAGTTTGGAGGGCTACAGCGGCTACACCTTC.

V and J are TRBV2 and TRBJ2-7; 8 bases fit TRBD1. Per the germline V gene, CDR1 is SNHLY and CDR2 is FYNNEI. CDR3 length: 16 amino acids. V shed 4 bases and J 2 bases; nucleotides not matched to a gene: 10. The CDR3 DNA reads TGTGCCAGCAGTGCGGCCGGGACAGGAGGAACCTACGAGCAGTACTTC. Translating gives CASSAAGTGGTYEQYF.

V is TRBV5-5 and J is TRBJ1-4; possible D gene TRBD1, 6 bases. The germline CDR1 and CDR2 sequences are SGHKS and YYEKEE (reference sequence). V lost 5 bases and J lost 7, with 21 bases in between. This CDR3 region has 16 residues. This CDR3 reads CASRTAWGQGGEKLFF. CDR3 bases: TGTGCCAGCAGAACCGCATGGGGGCAGGGAGGTGAAAAACTGTTTTTT.

The chain is built from TRBV4-3 and TRBJ1-5, with D possibly TRBD1 on 6 matching bases. Germline-derived CDR1 and CDR2 are LGHNA and YSLEER. The germline V and J ends were trimmed by 5 bases and 2 bases, with 13 bases remaining between them. The CDR3 runs 15 residues. CDR3 coding DNA: TGCGCCAGCAGCGTACCAGGGGATCGCAATCAGCCCCAGCATTTT. This encodes CASSVPGDRNQPQHF.

This chain connects TRBV4-3 to TRBJ1-5; weak D call: TRBD1 (5 bases). The CDR3 is made up of 15 amino acids. Germline lookup yields CDR1 LGHNA and CDR2 YSLEER. V gave up 0 bases and J gave up 3 bases, with 9 bases separating them. CDR3 DNA: TGCGCCAGCAGCCAAGATCGGACACACAATCAGCCCCAGCATTTT. Translated: CASSQDRTHNQPQHF.

The rearrangement links TRBV5-6 to TRBJ1-6, with 8 bases fitting TRBD1. Germline assignment: CDR1 SGHDT and CDR2 YYEEEE. This CDR3 spans 17 amino acids. V was pared by 1 base and J by 10 bases, with 13 bases of the junction left unmatched. Here the CDR3 DNA reads TGTGCCAGCAGCTTGACTTCCGGGACAGGCGGTAGGTCACCCCTCCACTTT. This sequence encodes CASSLTSGTGGRSPLHF.

The chain combines TRBV12-3 or TRBV12-4 with TRBJ1-1, with D uncertain. The CDR3 is 11 residues long. V was pared by 8 bases and J by 4 bases, with 8 bases between. CDR3 sequence: CASGIATEAFF. The CDR3 DNA reads TGTGCCAGCGGGATAGCCACTGAAGCTTTCTTT.